This T cell receptor (beta chain) appears in the sequencing data of a study of T cells in localized non-small cell lung cancer. Whole-study results and caveats: Because sequencing included only one region (of the tumor), heterogeneity remains possible.

The germline V gene has CDR1 SGHDN and CDR2 FVKESK. Trimming cost V 0 bases and J 5 bases; bases outside gene matches: 3. This CDR3 region has 16 residues. This clone has a handful of counts. Its target is unknown. Sequencing was performed with immunoSEQ multiplex PCR; in TCRdb, only in-frame clones are kept and a portion is missing. This table holds 20,000 to 25,000 clones, over 80% found once. V is TRBV14 and J is TRBJ2-1; 11 bases align to TRBD1. The clonotype comes from a man aged 40-75 years with stage II squamous cell lung carcinoma. This material consisted of PBMCs, taken before any cancer treatment. Written as DNA, the CDR3 is TGTGCCAGCAGCCAAGATCCGGGACAGGGGGACAATGAGCAGTTCTTC. This sequence encodes CASSQDPGQGDNEQFF.